Below, 11 T cell receptor beta chains from the same sample are listed, as sequenced in a study of cytomegalovirus exposure and HLA in healthy donors. The PCR used 60 Vbeta and 13 Jbeta primers. TCRdb's copy holds only in-frame clones and misses some; the assay was immunoSEQ multiplex PCR. The data contain about 190,000 clones, 80% of them singletons. Sequenced: PBMCs. These receptors were taken from a boy aged 5 to 17 in good health and CMV-seronegative.

The chain has TRBV13 and TRBJ2-7; TRBD1 is a possible D gene (5 bases). The germline V gene has CDR1 PRHDT and CDR2 FYEKMQ (reference sequence). Trimming shortened V by 5 bases and J by 0 bases, and 17 bases separated the two germline ends. The CDR3 length is 16 residues. CDR3 DNA: TGTGCCAGCAGCCGAAGTAGTTTCCAGGGCTCCTACGAGCAGTACTTC. This codes for CASSRSSFQGSYEQYF.

The chain carries TRBV5-1 and TRBJ1-4, with 7 positions matching TRBD1. V was clipped by 5 bases and J by 8 bases; unmatched bases: 3. Germline lookup yields CDR1 SGHRS and CDR2 YFSETQ. The CDR3 runs 12 residues. Here the CDR3 DNA reads TGCGCCAGCAGTACAGGGGAGGAAAAACTGTTTTTT. Translated: CASSTGEEKLFF. Supplemented by reference TRBV5-1 and TRBJ1-4, the full variable domain reads KAGVTQTPRYLIKTRGQQVTLSCSPISGHRSVSWYQQTPGQGLQFLFEYFSETQRNKGNFPGRFSGRQFSNSRSEMNVSTLELGDSALYLCASSTGEEKLFFGSGTQLSVL.

The rearrangement links TRBV5-5 to TRBJ1-1, with D unresolved. V was shortened by 0 bases and J by 4 bases, with 13 bases between the two germline ends. The CDR3 has 15 amino acids. CDR1 SGHKS and CDR2 YYEKEE come from the germline V gene (reference sequence). The CDR3 loop reads CASSLVGGPPTEAFF. The CDR3 DNA follows: TGTGCCAGCAGCTTGGTAGGAGGGCCCCCCACTGAAGCTTTCTTT.

Comments on this clone: One end of the junction is discordant with germline, which a read error may explain. This chain links TRBV4-1 with TRBJ1-3, with a weak D call TRBD1 (6 bases). This CDR3 region has 15 residues. Germline assignment: CDR1 MGHRA and CDR2 YSYEKL. This chain's CDR3 is CAGSQERTVRNTIYF. CDR3 nucleotides: TGCGCCGGCAGCCAAGAGAGGACAGTTAGAAACACCATATATTTT.

The CDR3 DNA sequence: TGTGCCAGCAGCCAAATAACCGGGACAGGAGCCACCTACGAGCAGTACTTC. Its translation is CASSQITGTGATYEQYF. The V call is TRBV4-2, the J call TRBJ2-7, with 8 bases that match TRBD1. The V and J ends lost 2 bases and 2 bases, in that order; junction bases with no gene match: 11. Looked up from germline, CDR1 is LGHNA and CDR2 is YNFKEQ. The length of the CDR3 is 17 residues.

The sample holds one count of this clone. The V call is TRBV5-1, the J call TRBJ2-1; TRBD1 might be the D (6 bases). V dropped 2 bases and J dropped 3 bases, with 9 bases sitting between them. Germline loops: CDR1 SGHRS, CDR2 YFSETQ. The CDR3 runs to 14 residues. The CDR3 DNA reads TGCGCCAGCAGCTTCCGGGACAACTACAATGAGCAGTTCTTC. Translating gives CASSFRDNYNEQFF. Supplemented by reference TRBV5-1 and TRBJ2-1, the full variable domain reads KAGVTQTPRYLIKTRGQQVTLSCSPISGHRSVSWYQQTPGQGLQFLFEYFSETQRNKGNFPGRFSGRQFSNSRSEMNVSTLELGDSALYLCASSFRDNYNEQFFGPGTRLTVL.

This chain connects TRBV9 to TRBJ2-1; 11 bases align to TRBD2. Per germline, CDR1 SGDLS and CDR2 YYNGEE. V lost 3 bases and J lost 7; bases outside the gene matches: 9. This CDR3 region has 16 residues. CDR3 protein: CASSAHPGLAANEQFF. CDR3 nucleotides: TGTGCCAGCAGCGCCCATCCGGGACTAGCGGCAAATGAGCAGTTCTTC.

This clone was observed a few times. This sequence joins TRBV11-3 and TRBJ2-1; possible D gene TRBD1, 6 bases. The CDR3 spans 17 residues. Per the germline V gene, CDR1 is SGHNT and CDR2 is YENEEA. V was pared by 0 bases and J by 3 bases, with 15 bases between. CDR3 bases: TGTGCCAGCAGCTTAGAGGGGTCAGGGGCAGTCTACAATGAGCAGTTCTTC. It codes for CASSLEGSGAVYNEQFF.

The gene calls are TRBV18 and TRBJ1-5, with TRBD1 as a possible D gene (5 bases). The V gene lost 2 bases and the J gene lost 6 bases, with 14 bases spanning the gap. This CDR3 spans 15 amino acids. Germline V gene data show CDR1 as KGHSH and CDR2 as LQKENI. In DNA, the CDR3 is TGTGCCAGCTCACCATTGGCAGGGAGGGGTCAGCCCCAGCATTTT. Protein sequence: CASSPLAGRGQPQHF.

The V call is TRBV5-6, the J call TRBJ1-4; TRBD1 matches 9 bases. The CDR3 sequence is 15 residues long. CDR1 is SGHDT and CDR2 is YYEEEE in the germline V gene. V shed 4 bases, J shed 8 bases, and the junction held 9 bases outside the gene matches. CDR3 sequence reads: CASSRDRDRVEKLFF. CDR3 nucleotide sequence: TGTGCCAGCAGCCGCGATCGGGACAGGGTGGAAAAACTGTTTTTT.

This chain connects TRBV9 to TRBJ1-4; 7 bases fit TRBD1. CDR1 is SGDLS and CDR2 is YYNGEE in the germline V gene. This CDR3 contains 14 residues. Trimming at V came to 0 bases and at J to 7 bases, leaving 3 bases not matched to a gene. The CDR3 DNA reads as TGTGCCAGCAGCGTAGCAGGGGGAGGTGAAAAACTGTTTTTT. Encoded protein: CASSVAGGGEKLFF.